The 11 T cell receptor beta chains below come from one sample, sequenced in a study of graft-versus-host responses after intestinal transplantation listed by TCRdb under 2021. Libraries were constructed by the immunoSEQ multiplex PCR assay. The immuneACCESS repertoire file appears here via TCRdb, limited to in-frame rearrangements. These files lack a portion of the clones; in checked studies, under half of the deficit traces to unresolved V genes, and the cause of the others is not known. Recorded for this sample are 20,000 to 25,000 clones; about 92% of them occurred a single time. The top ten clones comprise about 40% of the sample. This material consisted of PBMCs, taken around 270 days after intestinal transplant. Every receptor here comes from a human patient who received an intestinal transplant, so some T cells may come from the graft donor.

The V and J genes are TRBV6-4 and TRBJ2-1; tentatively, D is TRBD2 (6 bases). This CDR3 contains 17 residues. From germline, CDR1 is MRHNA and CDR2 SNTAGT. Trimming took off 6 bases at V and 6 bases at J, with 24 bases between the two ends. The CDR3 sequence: CASSLYLQWGVGNEQFF. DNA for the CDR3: TGTGCCAGCAGCCTATACCTGCAGTGGGGGGTGGGCAATGAGCAGTTCTTC.

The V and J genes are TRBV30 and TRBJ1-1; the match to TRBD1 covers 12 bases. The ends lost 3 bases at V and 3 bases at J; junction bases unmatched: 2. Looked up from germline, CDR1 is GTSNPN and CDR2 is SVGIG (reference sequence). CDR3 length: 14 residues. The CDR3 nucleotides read TGTGCCTGGAGCGGGGACAGGGGGCACACTGAAGCTTTCTTT. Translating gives CAWSGDRGHTEAFF.

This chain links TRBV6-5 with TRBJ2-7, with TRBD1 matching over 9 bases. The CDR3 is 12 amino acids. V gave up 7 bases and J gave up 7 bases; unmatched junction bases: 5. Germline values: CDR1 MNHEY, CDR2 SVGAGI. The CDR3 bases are TGTGCCAGCATCGGACAGGGGTATGAGCAGTACTTC. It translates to CASIGQGYEQYF.

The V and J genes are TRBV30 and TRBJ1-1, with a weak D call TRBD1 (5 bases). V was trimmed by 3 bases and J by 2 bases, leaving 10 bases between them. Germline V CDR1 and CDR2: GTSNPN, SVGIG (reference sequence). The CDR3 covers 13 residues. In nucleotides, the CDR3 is TGTGCCTGGAGGAGGAGGGGCAACACTGAAGCTTTCTTT. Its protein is CAWRRRGNTEAFF.

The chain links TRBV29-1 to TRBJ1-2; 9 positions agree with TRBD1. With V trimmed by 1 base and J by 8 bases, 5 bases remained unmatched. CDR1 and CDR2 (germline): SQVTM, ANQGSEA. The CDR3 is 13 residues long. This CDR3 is CSVEVGTGGGYTF. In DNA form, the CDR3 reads TGCAGCGTTGAAGTGGGTACAGGGGGCGGCTACACCTTC.

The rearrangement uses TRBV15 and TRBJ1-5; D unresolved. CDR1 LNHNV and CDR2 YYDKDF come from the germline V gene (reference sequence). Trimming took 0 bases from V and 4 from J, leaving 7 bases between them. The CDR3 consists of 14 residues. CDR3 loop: CATSRDIRNQPQHF. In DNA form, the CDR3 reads TGTGCCACCAGCAGAGATATACGGAATCAGCCCCAGCATTTT. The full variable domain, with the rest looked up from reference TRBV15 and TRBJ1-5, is DAMVIQNPRYQVTQFGKPVTLSCSQTLNHNVMYWYQQKSSQAPKLLFHYYDKDFNNEADTPDNFQSRRPNTSFCFLDIRSPGLGDTAMYLCATSRDIRNQPQHFGDGTRLSIL.

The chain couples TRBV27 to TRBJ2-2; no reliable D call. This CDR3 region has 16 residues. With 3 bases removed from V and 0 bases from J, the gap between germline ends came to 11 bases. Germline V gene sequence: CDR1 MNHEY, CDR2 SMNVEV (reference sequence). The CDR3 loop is CASSFMEKANTGELFF. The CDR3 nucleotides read TGTGCCAGCAGTTTTATGGAGAAAGCGAACACCGGGGAGCTGTTTTTT.

The CDR3 coding sequence is TGTGCCAGCAGCTTACGACTAGCAGGCACAGATACGCAGTATTTT. Encoded protein: CASSLRLAGTDTQYF. This chain links TRBV9 with TRBJ2-3, with 7 bases lining up with TRBD2. Trimming at V came to 4 bases and at J to 1 base, leaving 6 bases not matched to a gene. Germline V gene lookup returns CDR1 SGDLS and CDR2 YYNGEE. This CDR3 spans 15 amino acids.

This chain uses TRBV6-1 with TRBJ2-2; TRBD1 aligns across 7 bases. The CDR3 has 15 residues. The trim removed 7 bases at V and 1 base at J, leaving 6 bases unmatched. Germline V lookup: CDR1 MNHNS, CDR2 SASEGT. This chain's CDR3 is CASTWDRLNTGELFF. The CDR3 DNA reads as TGTGCCAGCACTTGGGACAGACTGAACACCGGGGAGCTGTTTTTT.

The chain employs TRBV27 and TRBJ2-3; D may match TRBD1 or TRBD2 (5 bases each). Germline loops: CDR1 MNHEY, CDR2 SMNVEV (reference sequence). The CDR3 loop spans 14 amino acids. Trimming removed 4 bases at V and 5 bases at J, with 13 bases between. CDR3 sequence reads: CASSYRDLEDTQYF. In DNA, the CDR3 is TGTGCCAGCAGTTACCGGGACCTAGAAGATACGCAGTATTTT.

CDR3 sequence: CASSGQFNQPQHF. The CDR3 region has the DNA TGTGCCAGCAGTGGACAGTTCAATCAGCCCCAGCATTTT. The J gene is TRBJ1-5, the V gene TRBV25-1, with a weak D call TRBD1 (5 bases). From germline, CDR1 is MGHDK and CDR2 SYGVNS. The CDR3 is 13 amino acids. V dropped 4 bases and J dropped 3 bases, with 7 bases sitting between them.